Below, one T cell receptor beta chain is given with its context. This study enrolled people aged roughly 18 to 89 from around 26 US geographic areas. Each recovered donor of Cohort 3 presented with two negative PCRs, clearance, or symptom resolution. This entry comes from a study of blood T cell repertoires in COVID-19. Original data processing: Scientists estimated how many nucleated cells there were by amplifying reference gene primers. Using immunoSEQ multiplex PCR, the repertoire was profiled, and TCRdb retains in-frame clones only, with some absent. From that table come the V and J calls and clone size; the DNA was used to work out D and trimming. This repertoire shows a few hundred thousand clones, approximately 92% found once; its top ten account for over 0.95%. The source of this sequence is a man younger than 30 who had recovered from COVID-19. Sequenced sample: PBMCs or T cells enriched from blood (not recorded which).

The CDR3, as DNA: TGTGCCAGCAGCTTAGCCAGGACTAGCGGGAGGGGAGAGACCCAGTACTTC. This sequence encodes CASSLARTSGRGETQYF. V gene TRBV11-1 combines with J gene TRBJ2-5; 15 bases map to TRBD2. CDR3 size: 17 residues. CDR1 is SGHAT and CDR2 is FQDESV in the germline V gene (reference sequence). The junction had 3 bases not matched to a gene; V was cut back by 0 bases and J by 4 bases.